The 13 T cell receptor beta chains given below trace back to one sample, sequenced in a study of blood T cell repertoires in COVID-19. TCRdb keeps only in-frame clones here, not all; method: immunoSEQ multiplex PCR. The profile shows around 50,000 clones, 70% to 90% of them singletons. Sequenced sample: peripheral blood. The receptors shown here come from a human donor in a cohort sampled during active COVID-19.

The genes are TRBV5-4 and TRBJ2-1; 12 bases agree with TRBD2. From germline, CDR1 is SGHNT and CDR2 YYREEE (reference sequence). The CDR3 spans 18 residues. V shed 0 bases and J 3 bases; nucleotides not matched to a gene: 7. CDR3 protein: CASSLVVLGLAGYNEQFF. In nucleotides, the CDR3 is TGTGCCAGCAGCTTGGTAGTCTTGGGACTAGCGGGCTACAATGAGCAGTTCTTC.

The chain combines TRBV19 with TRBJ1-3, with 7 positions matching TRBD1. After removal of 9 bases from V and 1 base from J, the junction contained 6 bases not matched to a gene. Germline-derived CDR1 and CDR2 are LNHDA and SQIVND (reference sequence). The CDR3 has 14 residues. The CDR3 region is CASQTGASGNTIYF. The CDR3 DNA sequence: TGTGCCAGCCAAACAGGGGCATCTGGAAACACCATATATTTT.

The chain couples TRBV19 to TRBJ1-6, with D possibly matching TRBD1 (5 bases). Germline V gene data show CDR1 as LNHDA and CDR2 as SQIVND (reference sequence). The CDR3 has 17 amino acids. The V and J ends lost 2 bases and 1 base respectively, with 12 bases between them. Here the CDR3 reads CASSIKFQGSYNSPLHF. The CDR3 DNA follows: TGTGCCAGTAGTATAAAGTTCCAGGGTTCCTATAATTCACCCCTCCACTTT. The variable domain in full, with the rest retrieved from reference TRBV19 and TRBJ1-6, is DGGITQSPKYLFRKEGQNVTLSCEQNLNHDAMYWYRQDPGQGLRLIYYSQIVNDFQKGDIAEGYSVSREKKESFPLTVTSAQKNPTAFYLCASSIKFQGSYNSPLHFGNGTRLTVT.

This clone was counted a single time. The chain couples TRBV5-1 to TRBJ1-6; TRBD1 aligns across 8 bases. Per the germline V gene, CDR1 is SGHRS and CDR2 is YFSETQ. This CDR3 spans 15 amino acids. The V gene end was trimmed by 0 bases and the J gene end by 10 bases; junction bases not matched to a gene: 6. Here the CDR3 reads CASSLADRVGSPLHF. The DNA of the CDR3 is TGCGCCAGCAGCTTGGCGGACAGGGTTGGCTCACCCCTCCACTTT.

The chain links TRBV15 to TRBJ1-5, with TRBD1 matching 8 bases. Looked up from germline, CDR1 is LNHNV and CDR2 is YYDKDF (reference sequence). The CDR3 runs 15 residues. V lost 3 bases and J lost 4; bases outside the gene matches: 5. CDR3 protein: CATSSDRGGNQPQHF. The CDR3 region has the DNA TGTGCCACCAGCAGCGACAGGGGAGGGAATCAGCCCCAGCATTTT.

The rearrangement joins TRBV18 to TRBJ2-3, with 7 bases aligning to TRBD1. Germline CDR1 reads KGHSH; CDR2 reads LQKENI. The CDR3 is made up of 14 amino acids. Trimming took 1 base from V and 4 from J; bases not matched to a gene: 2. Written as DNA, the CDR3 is TGTGCCAGCTCACCACAGGGGGCTTCAGATACGCAGTATTTT. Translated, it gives CASSPQGASDTQYF.

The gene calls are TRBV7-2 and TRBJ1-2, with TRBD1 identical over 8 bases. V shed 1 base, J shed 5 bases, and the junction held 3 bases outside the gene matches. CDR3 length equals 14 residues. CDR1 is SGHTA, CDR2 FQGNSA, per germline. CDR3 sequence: CASSLEDRVYGYTF. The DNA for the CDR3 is TGTGCCAGCAGCTTAGAGGACAGGGTATATGGCTACACCTTC.

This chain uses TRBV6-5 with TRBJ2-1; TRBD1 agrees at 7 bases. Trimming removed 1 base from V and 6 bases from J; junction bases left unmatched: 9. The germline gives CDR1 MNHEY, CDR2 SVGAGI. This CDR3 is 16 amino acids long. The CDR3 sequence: CASSYLAGGNTNEQFF. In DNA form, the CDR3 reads TGTGCCAGCAGTTACTTGGCAGGGGGAAATACCAATGAGCAGTTCTTC.

DNA of the CDR3: TGTGCCAGCGGGCAGCGGGTAGCGGCTGCCTACGAGCAGTACTTC. Protein sequence: CASGQRVAAAYEQYF. This sequence joins TRBV2 and TRBJ2-7; D may be TRBD2 (6 bases). The germline gives CDR1 SNHLY, CDR2 FYNNEI. The V end lost 8 bases, the J end lost 2 bases, and 19 bases lay between the germline ends. The CDR3 is made up of 15 amino acids.

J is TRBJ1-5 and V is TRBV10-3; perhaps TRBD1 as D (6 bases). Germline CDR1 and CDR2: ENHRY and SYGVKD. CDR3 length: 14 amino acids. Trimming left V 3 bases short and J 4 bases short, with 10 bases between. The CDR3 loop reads CAISDLQGNQPQHF. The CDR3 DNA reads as TGTGCCATCAGTGACCTGCAGGGGAATCAGCCCCAGCATTTT.

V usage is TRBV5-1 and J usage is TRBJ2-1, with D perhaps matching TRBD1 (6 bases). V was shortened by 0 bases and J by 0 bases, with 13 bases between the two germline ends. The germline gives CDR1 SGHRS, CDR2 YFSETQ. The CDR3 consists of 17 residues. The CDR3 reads CASSLVSPDSSYNEQFF. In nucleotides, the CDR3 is TGCGCCAGCAGCTTGGTGTCGCCGGACAGCTCCTACAATGAGCAGTTCTTC.

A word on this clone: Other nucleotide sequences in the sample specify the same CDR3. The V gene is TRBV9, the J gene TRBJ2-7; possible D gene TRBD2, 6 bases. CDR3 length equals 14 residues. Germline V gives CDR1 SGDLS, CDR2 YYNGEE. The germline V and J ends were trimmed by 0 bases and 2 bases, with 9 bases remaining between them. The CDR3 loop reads CASSVGGGTYEQYF. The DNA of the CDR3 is TGTGCCAGCAGCGTAGGAGGAGGGACCTACGAGCAGTACTTC.

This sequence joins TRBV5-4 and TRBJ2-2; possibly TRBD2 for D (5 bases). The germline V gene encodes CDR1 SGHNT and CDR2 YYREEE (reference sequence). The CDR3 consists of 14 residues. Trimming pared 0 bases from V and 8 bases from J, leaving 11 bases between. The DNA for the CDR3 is TGTGCCAGCAGCTTGGAGCGGACGGCTGGGGAGCTGTTTTTT. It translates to CASSLERTAGELFF. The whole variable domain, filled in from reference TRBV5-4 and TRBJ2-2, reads ETGVTQSPTHLIKTRGQQVTLRCSSQSGHNTVSWYQQALGQGPQFIFQYYREEENGRGNFPPRFSGLQFPNYSSELNVNALELDDSALYLCASSLERTAGELFFGEGSRLTVL.